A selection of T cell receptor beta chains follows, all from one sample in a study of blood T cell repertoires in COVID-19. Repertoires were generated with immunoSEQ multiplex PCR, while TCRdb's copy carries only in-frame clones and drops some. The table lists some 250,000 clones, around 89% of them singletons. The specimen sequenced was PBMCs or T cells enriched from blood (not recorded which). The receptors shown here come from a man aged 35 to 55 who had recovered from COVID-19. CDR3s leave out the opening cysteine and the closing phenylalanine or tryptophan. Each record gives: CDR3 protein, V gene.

ASTLPTGAMNTEAF,TRBV19
ASSARGRNTEAF,TRBV19
ASSLDLSSYNEQF,TRBV7-3
ASSSTSASEQF,TRBV18
ASSQAPGGLSGNTIY,TRBV4-2
ASSLPGTGGSYEQY,TRBV7-6
ASIQKAGEHDEQF,TRBV5-6
ASSLAPADMNTEAF,TRBV11-2
ASSLADFYEQY,TRBV11-2
ASSPNFRGRNTEAF,TRBV18
ASSQGQGADEQY,TRBV4-1
ASSLGAGLSYEQY,TRBV13
AWSGTVLAYGYT,TRBV30
ASILWGVDNSPLH,TRBV9
ASSIWLAGGDDTQY,TRBV19
ASSPPGLAGGSYEQY,TRBV18
ASSEQGFQPQH,TRBV6-1
ASRGLVGYT,TRBV6-5
ASSRQQENYGYT,TRBV4-1
ASRLYRGPYGYT,TRBV5-6
ASSYSDRGRDGELF,TRBV6-6
ASSLGARGLWGEKLF,TRBV5-6
ASSGQYSNQPQH,TRBV7-9
ASRGGRASPGELF,TRBV6-5
ASRADSVVLYEQY,TRBV27
ASTPADREKNIQY,TRBV28